The rows below give T cell receptor beta chains drawn from one sample of a study of blood T cells in healthy people across ages. TCRdb analysed the 5' RACE reads with MiXCR anew, one entry per CDR3 protein. The sample holds 1.5 million to 2 million distinct CDR3 sequences; approximately 50% are singletons and the top ten take around 2.1%. Source material: blood. Receptor source: a middle-aged woman in good health. Both conserved end residues are part of each CDR3. A D gene is named only where the DNA matches it firmly. The size of a clone is reported for some rows only, either as once, few or many, or as a class for expanded clones.

>NA|TRBD1|TRBJ1-1|TRBV4-1
TGCGCCAGCAGCCAAGCCGGGACAGGCACTGAAGCTTTCTTT
CASSQAGTGTEAFF
>NA|NA|TRBJ2-3|TRBV29-1
TGCAGCGTTGAAGATCGCACCCCCGAGGATACGCAGTATTTT
CSVEDRTPEDTQYF
>NA|NA|TRBJ2-5|TRBV4-1
TGCGCCAGCAGCCAAGTTGGGGCACGGAAACAAGAGACCCAGTACTTC
CASSQVGARKQETQYF
>NA|NA|TRBJ2-3|TRBV6-2/TRBV6-3
TGTGCCAGCACGACGACGGAGGCTAGCACAGATACGCAGTATTTT
CASTTTEASTDTQYF
>few|TRBD2|TRBJ2-1|TRBV12-3/TRBV12-4
TGTGCCAGCAACTTTCAACGGGGGGTGAATGAGCAGTTCTTC
CASNFQRGVNEQFF
>NA|NA|TRBJ1-5|TRBV6-5
TGTGCCAGCAGTTACCGGCTTCGCCATCAGCCCCAGCATTTT
CASSYRLRHQPQHF
>NA|TRBD1|TRBJ2-7|TRBV14
TGTGCCAGCAGCCAAGAAGCCCTTCGGACAGGGGTCGACGAGCAGTACTTC
CASSQEALRTGVDEQYF
>NA|NA|TRBJ2-3|TRBV6-5
TGTGCCTGCAGTTACCACAGAAGTTCCACAGATACGCAGTATTTT
CACSYHRSSTDTQYF
>NA|TRBD1|TRBJ1-2|TRBV5-4
TGTGCCAGCAGGCAGACAGGGCCTAACTATGGCTACACCTTC
CASRQTGPNYGYTF
>NA|NA|TRBJ2-3|TRBV12-3/TRBV12-4
TGCGCCAGCAGTGAATACGCAGGGGGGGCAGATACGCAGTATTTT
CASSEYAGGADTQYF
>few|TRBD2|TRBJ2-1|TRBV5-1
TGCGCCAGCAGCTTGGCCTGGGTAGCGGGGGGGACCTACAATGAGCAGTTCTTC
CASSLAWVAGGTYNEQFF
>NA|NA|TRBJ2-5|TRBV4-2
TGTGCCAGCAGCTCCACCTTGCGGAACAGACAAGAGACCCAGTACTTC
CASSSTLRNRQETQYF
>few|NA|TRBJ2-3|TRBV28
TGTGCCAGCAGTTCCTCGGGAGCTTACACAGATACGCAGTATTTT
CASSSSGAYTDTQYF
>once|NA|TRBJ2-3|TRBV20-1
TGCAGTGCTAGGCTCGCGGAGACAGATACGCAGTATTTT
CSARLAETDTQYF
>NA|TRBD1|TRBJ1-2|TRBV12-3/TRBV12-4
TGTGCCAGCAGCCTGGGGACAGGAGCCGCCTATGGCTACACCTTC
CASSLGTGAAYGYTF
>once|TRBD2|TRBJ2-7|TRBV6-6
TGTGCCAGCAGTTACTCGGGGGACTACCTAGCCAAGCAGTACTTC
CASSYSGDYLAKQYF
>few|TRBD1|TRBJ1-6|TRBV12-3/TRBV12-4
TGTGCCAGCAGTTTATGGACAGGGGCTAATTCACCCCTCCACTTT
CASSLWTGANSPLHF
>NA|NA|TRBJ2-7|TRBV7-2
TGTGCCAGCAGCTTAGAGGTCCAGGGCTTCTCCTACGAGCAGTACTTC
CASSLEVQGFSYEQYF
>NA|NA|TRBJ1-6|TRBV5-6
TGTGCCAGCAGCCCAGGACAGTCTGGCTCCTATAATTCACCCCTCCACTTT
CASSPGQSGSYNSPLHF
>NA|NA|TRBJ1-3|TRBV14
TGTGCCAGCAGCCAAGATCTTGGGCTAAACACCATATATTTT
CASSQDLGLNTIYF
>NA|TRBD1|TRBJ2-7|TRBV27
TGTGCCAGCAAAGGGGGCCAGGACTACGAGCAGTACTTC
CASKGGQDYEQYF
>NA|NA|TRBJ2-5|TRBV20-1
TGCAGTGCTAGCGGGGCTAGGGGCAATTTGGAGACCCAGTACTTC
CSASGARGNLETQYF
>NA|NA|TRBJ2-7|TRBV7-3
TGTGCCAGCAGCTTAATGGGGGGCGCCGACAATGAGCAGTACTTC
CASSLMGGADNEQYF
>few|NA|TRBJ1-1|TRBV4-2
TGTGCCAGCAGCCAAGGTATTATATTAAGTGAAGCTTTCTTT
CASSQGIILSEAFF
>NA|NA|TRBJ2-1|TRBV28
TGTGCCAGTGAGACTCGCCGTAGCTCCTACAATGAGCAGTTCTTC
CASETRRSSYNEQFF
>few|NA|TRBJ2-7|TRBV28
TGTGCCAGCAGTCATACAGGGATCTACGAGCAGTACTTC
CASSHTGIYEQYF
>NA|TRBD1|TRBJ2-1|TRBV12-3/TRBV12-4
TGTGCCAGCAGTACGGACAGGGTGGGAAATGAGCAGTTCTTC
CASSTDRVGNEQFF